The clone carrying this TCR beta chain has just a few counts. This sample stems from a study of blood T cell repertoires in COVID-19. Germline lookup yields CDR1 SEHNR and CDR2 FQNEAQ (reference sequence). With V trimmed by 10 bases and J by 0 bases, 5 bases remained unmatched. This CDR3 comprises 14 residues. In the authors' methods: Reference gene primer amplification yielded estimated nucleated cell counts. Sequencing was performed with immunoSEQ multiplex PCR; in TCRdb, only in-frame clones are kept and a portion is missing. V, J and clone size are those of that table, while D and trimming were read from the DNA. The sample carries approximately 250,000 clones, approximately 89% recorded once.

The TCR originated in a middle-aged man with active or convalescent COVID-19. V gene TRBV7-9 combines with J gene TRBJ2-2; 7 nucleotides agree with TRBD2. Sequencing was done on a sample of peripheral blood. This CDR3 reads CAKVSGTNTGELFF. In DNA, the CDR3 is TGTGCCAAAGTAAGCGGGACGAACACCGGGGAGCTGTTTTTT.